The 9 T cell receptor beta chains below were found in one sample sequenced in a study of Ad26.COV2.S vaccination and SARS-CoV-2 variants. Libraries were prepared by immunoSEQ multiplex PCR; TCRdb keeps only in-frame clonotypes and omits some of them. The sample lists hundreds of thousands of clones, about nine tenths occurring once. Documented treatment: around 19 received Ad26.COV2.S at low or high dose, single or two shots; roughly five received placebo; per-sample allocation not given. Sample collection was performed on day 63 after the first vaccine or placebo injection. The source was peripheral blood, collected in a trial of Ad26.COV2.S vaccine versus placebo. Every receptor here comes from a person between 18 and 65 years old who received the Ad26.COV2.S COVID-19 vaccine or a placebo.

This clone was picked up a small number of times. This chain connects TRBV5-4 to TRBJ1-1; D call uncertain. The length of the CDR3 is 14 residues. Germline V CDR1 and CDR2: SGHNT, YYREEE (reference sequence). V shed 3 bases and J shed 0 bases, with 9 bases lying between them. The CDR3 protein is CASSWGHLNTEAFF. The CDR3 DNA follows: TGTGCCAGCAGCTGGGGTCATTTGAACACTGAAGCTTTCTTT.

This clone appeared once. The gene calls are TRBV19 and TRBJ2-7; D might be TRBD1 (6 bases). The V end was cut by 9 bases, the J end by 2 bases, with 17 bases between. Germline CDR1 is LNHDA and CDR2 is SQIVND (reference sequence). The CDR3 is 14 residues long. CDR3 sequence: CASAYRDDTYEQYF. CDR3 DNA: TGTGCCAGCGCCTACAGGGACGATACCTACGAGCAGTACTTC. Together with reference TRBV19 and TRBJ2-7, the CDR3 gives the full variable domain: DGGITQSPKYLFRKEGQNVTLSCEQNLNHDAMYWYRQDPGQGLRLIYYSQIVNDFQKGDIAEGYSVSREKKESFPLTVTSAQKNPTAFYLCASAYRDDTYEQYFGPGTRLTVT.

The V call is TRBV2, the J call TRBJ2-1; D perhaps matches TRBD2 (7 bases). Trimming stripped 3 bases from V and 7 bases from J, with 19 bases between. In germline, CDR1 is SNHLY, CDR2 FYNNEI. The CDR3 length is 16 residues. CDR3 in amino acids: CASSETLWGGLNEQFF. DNA of the CDR3: TGTGCCAGCAGTGAGACCCTTTGGGGGGGCCTAAATGAGCAGTTCTTC.

With respect to this clone: One end of the junction varies from germline; a read error may be responsible. This rearrangement joins TRBV10-3 to TRBJ2-3; D is unresolved. This CDR3 region has 15 residues. Germline CDR1 and CDR2: ENHRY and SYGVKD. This CDR3 reads CASSHQKSSTDTQYF. Here the CDR3 DNA reads TGTGCCAGCAGTCACCAAAAATCCAGCACAGATACGCAGTATTTT.

V gene TRBV25-1 combines with J gene TRBJ2-6; D might be TRBD1 (5 bases). Looked up from germline, CDR1 is MGHDK and CDR2 is SYGVNS. There are 15 residues in the CDR3. The germline V and J ends were trimmed by 4 bases and 0 bases, with 7 bases remaining between them. The CDR3 reads CASSGGLSGANVLTF. The CDR3 nucleotides are TGTGCCAGCAGTGGGGGCCTCTCTGGGGCCAACGTCCTGACTTTC. Full variable domain (rest looked up from reference TRBV25-1 and TRBJ2-6): EADIYQTPRYLVIGTGKKITLECSQTMGHDKMYWYQQDPGMELHLIHYSYGVNSTEKGDLSSESTVSRIRTEHFPLTLESARPSHTSQYLCASSGGLSGANVLTFGAGSRLTVL.

The chain recombines TRBV28 with TRBJ1-6, with 7 bases lining up with TRBD1. This CDR3 contains 17 residues. With 1 base clipped from V and 4 bases from J, the junction kept 7 bases outside the gene matches. Germline V lookup: CDR1 MDHEN, CDR2 SYDVKM. The CDR3 loop reads CASSLLRSGGYNSPLHF. The CDR3 region has the DNA TGTGCCAGCAGTTTATTAAGGTCAGGGGGATATAATTCACCCCTCCACTTT.

V usage is TRBV5-4 and J usage is TRBJ1-6; a weak D match, TRBD1 (5 bases). Deletions cut 6 bases from V and 1 base from J, with 11 bases between. Germline V gives CDR1 SGHNT, CDR2 YYREEE (reference sequence). The CDR3 is 15 amino acids. The CDR3 sequence is CASTDEGSYNSPLHF. The CDR3 bases are TGTGCCAGCACCGACGAGGGGTCCTATAATTCACCCCTCCACTTT.

The chain links TRBV7-8 to TRBJ2-3; tentatively, D is TRBD1 (6 bases). Between the trimmed V and J ends, which lost 2 bases and 3 bases, there was a span of 9 bases. The germline V gene encodes CDR1 SGHVS and CDR2 FQNEAQ. CDR3 length: 14 residues. The CDR3 nucleotides are TGTGCCAGCAGCTTATACAGGGAAACAGATACGCAGTATTTT. Protein: CASSLYRETDTQYF. Supplemented by reference TRBV7-8 and TRBJ2-3, the full variable domain reads GAGVSQSPRYKVAKRGQDVALRCDPISGHVSLFWYQQALGQGPEFLTYFQNEAQLDKSGLPSDRFFAERPEGSVSTLKIQRTQQEDSAVYLCASSLYRETDTQYFGPGTRLTVL.

V and J are TRBV7-2 and TRBJ1-5; D gene ambiguous. The CDR3 has 15 residues. Per germline, CDR1 SGHTA and CDR2 FQGNSA. The V end was cut by 0 bases, the J end by 0 bases, with 6 bases between. As DNA, the CDR3 is TGTGCCAGCAGCTTAGCGTCCTTTAGCAATCAGCCCCAGCATTTT. Protein: CASSLASFSNQPQHF.